This is a list of T cell receptor beta chains from one sample in a study of cytomegalovirus exposure and HLA in healthy donors. This table comes from immunoSEQ multiplex PCR, and its TCRdb copy is limited to in-frame clones, with some not included. The table records about 120,000 clones, 74% of them present only once. Sequenced input: PBMCs. These receptors came from a human donor in good health. Both conserved end residues are part of each CDR3. A D gene is named only where the DNA matches it firmly. Clone size is given for some rows only: seen once, a few or many times, or a class if the clone is expanded.

clone_size j_call d_call v_call cdr3_nt cdr3_aa
few TRBJ1-4 TRBD1 TRBV6-1 TGTGCCAGCAGCAGGACAGGGAATGAAAAACTGTTTTTT CASSRTGNEKLFF
NA TRBJ1-5 TRBD1 TRBV6-5 TGTGCCAGCAAGGGGGACAGGAATCAGCCCCAGCATTTT CASKGDRNQPQHF
few TRBJ1-2 NA TRBV7-2 TGTGCCAGCAGCCCTTCAGCGGGCCTAAGGGTCTATGGCTACACCTTC CASSPSAGLRVYGYTF
NA TRBJ2-7 NA TRBV5-4 TGTGCCAGCAGCTTGGCACAGGGTGGTTTCTACGAGCAGTACTTC CASSLAQGGFYEQYF
NA TRBJ1-4 NA TRBV4-2 TGTGCCAGCAGCCACCCACCGGGAGCTAATGAAAAACTGTTTTTT CASSHPPGANEKLFF
NA TRBJ1-5 TRBD1 TRBV18 TGTGCCAGCTCACCACAGACAGGGATCAATCAGCCCCAGCATTTT CASSPQTGINQPQHF
NA TRBJ2-2 NA TRBV19 TGTGCCAGTAGTCCCGGACACTTGAACACCGGGGAGCTGTTTTTT CASSPGHLNTGELFF
NA TRBJ1-1 NA TRBV6-4 TGTGCCAGCAGTGAGGAGGGGTCTGAAGCTTTCTTT CASSEEGSEAFF
once TRBJ1-6 NA TRBV9 TGTGCCAGCAGCGTAGAATGGAAGTCCGGACCGGAGGGGTCACCCCTCCACTTT CASSVEWKSGPEGSPLHF
few TRBJ1-1 TRBD1 TRBV4-3 TGCGCCAGCAGCCAAGATTTCGGACAGGTGGGTACTGAAGCTTTCTTT CASSQDFGQVGTEAFF
NA TRBJ2-7 NA TRBV5-1 TGCGCCAGCAGCTTGGCCGAACTCGGTGTTCACGAGCAGTACTTC CASSLAELGVHEQYF
few TRBJ2-7 NA TRBV30 TGTGCCTGGAGTGACTCCGTCTTCCACGAGCAGTACTTC CAWSDSVFHEQYF
NA TRBJ2-7 TRBD2 TRBV29-1 TGCAGCGCACACCTGGGGAGCGGGGGTACCTACGAGCAGTACTTC CSAHLGSGGTYEQYF
NA TRBJ1-1 NA TRBV4-1 TGCGCCAGCAGCCAAGTCAGGGGCTCTAACTCTGAAGCTTTCTTT CASSQVRGSNSEAFF
NA TRBJ1-1 NA TRBV15 TGTGCCACCAGCCTACAGCAAGACACTGAAGCTTTCTTT CATSLQQDTEAFF
NA TRBJ2-1 NA TRBV5-1 TGCGCCAGCAGCTTAGACACGAGCTCCTACAATGAGCAGTTCTTC CASSLDTSSYNEQFF
NA TRBJ2-1 NA TRBV7-3 TGTGCCAGCAGCCCCTATTCTCGGGGGGCAAGCTCCTACAATGAGCAGTTCTTC CASSPYSRGASSYNEQFF
NA TRBJ2-7 NA TRBV19 TGTGCCAGTAGCGCTAGATTATCGGTCTACGAGCAGTACTTC CASSARLSVYEQYF
few TRBJ1-1 NA TRBV6-1 TGTGCCAGCACCGAGGGGCGGGGGACTGAAGCTTTCTTT CASTEGRGTEAFF
NA TRBJ1-2 TRBD1 TRBV27 TGTGCCAGCGGGGGACAGGGAAGTGGCTACACCTTC CASGGQGSGYTF
NA TRBJ2-7 TRBD1 TRBV4-2 TGTGCCAGCAGCCAAGGGGACAGCTACGAGCAGTACTTC CASSQGDSYEQYF
NA TRBJ1-1 NA TRBV5-1 TGCGCCAGCAGCTTGGAACAGTTTACCCAAGCTTTCTTT CASSLEQFTQAFF
once TRBJ2-2 NA TRBV11-2 TGTGCCAGCAGCTTAGATCGCGGCACCGGGGAGCTGTTTTTT CASSLDRGTGELFF
NA TRBJ1-2 NA TRBV28 TGTGCCAGCAGAAGACAGGTAGGTCATGGCTACACCTTC CASRRQVGHGYTF
NA TRBJ2-2 TRBD2 TRBV11-2 TGTGCCAGCAGCTTTACGGGGGGTGTTTGGAACACCGGGGAGCTGTTTTTT CASSFTGGVWNTGELFF
NA TRBJ2-7 NA TRBV11-2 TGTGCCAGCAGCTTACACGACAGGTTCTACGAGCAGTACTTC CASSLHDRFYEQYF
NA TRBJ2-3 NA TRBV4-1 TGCGCCAGCAGCCAAGAAGAGGACAGCGACTTGGAGTATTTT CASSQEEDSDLEYF
few TRBJ2-1 NA TRBV19 TGTGCCAGTAGTATGGGCACTTACAATGAGCAGTTCTTC CASSMGTYNEQFF
NA TRBJ1-4 NA TRBV7-7 TGTGCCAGCAGCTTAGGAGTAAATGAAAAACTGTTTTTT CASSLGVNEKLFF
NA TRBJ2-7 NA TRBV7-9 TGTTCCAGCAGCTTACTACTGCCCTACGAGCAGTACTTC CSSSLLLPYEQYF
NA TRBJ2-7 TRBD1 TRBV30 TGTGCCTGGAGCCGGGACAGGGGATACGAGCAGTACTTC CAWSRDRGYEQYF
NA TRBJ2-3 NA TRBV11-2 TGTGCCAGCAGCCAGATGGGCAGCACAGATACGCAGTATTTT CASSQMGSTDTQYF
few TRBJ1-2 TRBD1 TRBV5-1 TGCGCCAGCAGCTGGGACAGGGAAGGCTACACCTTC CASSWDREGYTF
few TRBJ1-1 NA TRBV7-8 TGTGCCAGCAGCTTAGTGGACAAAAGGTGGGGCGCTTTCTTT CASSLVDKRWGAFF
NA TRBJ1-6 NA TRBV30 TGTGCCTGGAGGGGTCCGGGGATTAATTCACCCCTCCACTTT CAWRGPGINSPLHF
NA TRBJ1-4 TRBD1 TRBV5-6 TGTGCCAGCAGCCCAGGGACAGGGCAGAATGAAAAACTGTTTTTT CASSPGTGQNEKLFF
NA TRBJ2-5 NA TRBV7-6 TGTGCCAGCAGCGCGGGGACAGCCTGGGAGACCCAGTACTTC CASSAGTAWETQYF
NA TRBJ1-4 TRBD1 TRBV6-1 TGTGCCAGCAGGACAGGGGCACTCTATGAAAAACTGTTTTTT CASRTGALYEKLFF
few TRBJ1-2 NA TRBV7-8 TGTGCCAGCAGCTTAGGCAGGAACTATGGCTACACCTTC CASSLGRNYGYTF